Each of the 23 T cell receptor beta chains below was sequenced from the same sample in a study of blood T cell repertoires in COVID-19. The table came from immunoSEQ multiplex PCR; TCRdb's copy has only in-frame clones and leaves some out. In the table there are around 92,000 clones, roughly 89% of which are singletons. Source material: peripheral blood. Receptors originate from a woman over 75 with active COVID-19.

The rearrangement uses TRBV21-1 and TRBJ2-1; TRBD2 was called by the table and not checked on the DNA. TRBV21-1 is noted as a pseudogene. The CDR3 has 12 residues. The CDR3 sequence: CASSQRGNEQFF. Here the CDR3 DNA reads TGTGCCAGCAGCCAACGGGGGAATGAGCAGTTCTTC.

The count of this clone is one. The CDR3 is CASSVQSGIDTQYF. The CDR3 DNA sequence: TGTGCCAGCAGTGTTCAATCAGGGATCGATACGCAGTATTTT. The V and J genes are TRBV2 and TRBJ2-3, with a weak D call TRBD1 (5 bases). Trimming took 4 bases from V and 6 from J, leaving 14 bases between them. The germline CDR1 and CDR2 sequences are SNHLY and FYNNEI. The CDR3 sequence is 14 residues long.

The chain uses TRBV5-1 and TRBJ2-7; 10 nucleotides line up with TRBD2. CDR3 size: 15 residues. From germline, CDR1 is SGHRS and CDR2 YFSETQ. Trimming removed 1 base from V and 4 bases from J; junction bases left unmatched: 5. CDR3 sequence reads: CASSLFPSGSYEQYF. In nucleotides, the CDR3 is TGCGCCAGCAGCTTGTTTCCTAGCGGGAGTTACGAGCAGTACTTC.

This clone has only one observation. The chain employs TRBV6-6 and TRBJ2-6; D is uncertain. The CDR3 is made up of 13 amino acids. The ends were cut back, 6 bases at V and 1 base at J, with 4 bases in the middle. Germline V gene lookup returns CDR1 MNHNY and CDR2 SVGAGI (reference sequence). For the CDR3, the DNA is TGTGCCAGCAGCCTTTCTGGGGCCAACGTCCTGACTTTC. Encoded protein: CASSLSGANVLTF.

The rearrangement uses TRBV7-9 and TRBJ1-6; possible D gene TRBD1, 5 bases. The CDR3 has 16 amino acids. CDR1 SEHNR and CDR2 FQNEAQ come from the germline V gene (reference sequence). Trimming took off 1 base at V and 2 bases at J, with 9 bases between the two ends. Written as DNA, the CDR3 is TGTGCCAGCAGCTTAGACAGGCCGACCTATAATTCACCCCTCCACTTT. It encodes CASSLDRPTYNSPLHF.

This chain connects TRBV28 to TRBJ2-5; 8 bases map to TRBD2. Germline V gives CDR1 MDHEN, CDR2 SYDVKM. This CDR3 has 15 residues. The J segment lost 2 bases and the V segment lost 6 bases, leaving 8 bases of the junction unmatched. CDR3 protein: CASSLFRGGQETQYF. The DNA for the CDR3 is TGTGCCAGCAGCCTCTTCCGCGGGGGGCAAGAGACCCAGTACTTC.

J is TRBJ1-3 and V is TRBV3-1 (or the pseudogene TRBV3-2); the match to TRBD1 covers 7 bases. Per the germline V gene, CDR1 is LGHDT and CDR2 is YNNKEL (reference sequence). The CDR3 is 17 amino acids. The V and J ends lost 5 bases and 0 bases, in that order; junction bases with no gene match: 10. The CDR3 loop is CASSKRTGADSGNTIYF. CDR3 nucleotide sequence: TGTGCCAGCAGCAAACGGACAGGCGCCGACTCTGGAAACACCATATATTTT.

The rearrangement uses TRBV19 and TRBJ2-5; 9 nucleotides line up with TRBD2. With V trimmed by 2 bases and J by 4 bases, 11 bases remained unmatched. Germline CDR1 is LNHDA and CDR2 is SQIVND (reference sequence). This CDR3 has 17 amino acids. The CDR3 sequence is CASSIRLGAGGGETQYF. CDR3 DNA: TGTGCCAGTAGTATAAGGCTGGGAGCGGGAGGTGGAGAGACCCAGTACTTC. The entire variable domain, with the rest obtained from reference TRBV19 and TRBJ2-5, is as follows: DGGITQSPKYLFRKEGQNVTLSCEQNLNHDAMYWYRQDPGQGLRLIYYSQIVNDFQKGDIAEGYSVSREKKESFPLTVTSAQKNPTAFYLCASSIRLGAGGGETQYFGPGTRLLVL.

The rearrangement joins TRBV10-3 to TRBJ1-2; D perhaps matches TRBD1 (5 bases). Between the trimmed V and J ends, which lost 2 bases and 8 bases, there was a span of 9 bases. The CDR3 has 12 residues. Germline V gives CDR1 ENHRY, CDR2 SYGVKD. The CDR3 is CAISEAPGGYTF. For the CDR3, the DNA is TGTGCCATCAGTGAGGCCCCAGGGGGCTACACCTTC.

The count of this clone is one. This sequence joins TRBV9 and TRBJ2-1, with 9 bases aligning to TRBD2. The CDR3 consists of 18 residues. Germline assignment: CDR1 SGDLS and CDR2 YYNGEE. Trimming removed 3 bases from V and 5 bases from J; junction bases left unmatched: 15. The CDR3 coding sequence is TGTGCCAGCAGCGATCCACGACCCGGGACTAGCCGGAACAATGAGCAGTTCTTC. It translates to CASSDPRPGTSRNNEQFF.

The rearrangement joins TRBV27 to TRBJ1-1; 7 nucleotides align to TRBD1. There are 14 residues in the CDR3. Per the germline V gene, CDR1 is MNHEY and CDR2 is SMNVEV (reference sequence). The V gene end was trimmed by 3 bases and the J gene end by 6 bases; junction bases not matched to a gene: 7. CDR3 in DNA: TGTGCCAGCAGTTTGGAACAGGGGTACGCTGAAGCTTTCTTT. Translating it yields CASSLEQGYAEAFF.

A single count supports this clone. In nucleotides, the CDR3 is TGTGCCAGCAGTACCCCCTCGGGGGGAGCAGGGGCCAACGTCCTGACTTTC. It specifies CASSTPSGGAGANVLTF. The chain combines TRBV6-2 or TRBV6-3 with TRBJ2-6; 7 bases are a match to TRBD2. The CDR3 sequence is 17 residues long. Germline V gene data show CDR1 as MNHEY and CDR2 as SVGEGT. V shed 5 bases and J 4 bases; nucleotides not matched to a gene: 11.

The chain combines TRBV7-9 with TRBJ2-1, with D tentatively TRBD2 (6 bases). There are 17 residues in the CDR3. V dropped 2 bases and J dropped 10 bases, with 24 bases sitting between them. CDR1 is SEHNR, CDR2 FQNEAQ, per germline (reference sequence). This CDR3 is CASSLSEGRVGAREQFF. CDR3 sequence (DNA): TGTGCCAGCAGCTTATCGGAGGGTAGGGTAGGGGCACGGGAGCAGTTCTTC.

The chain combines TRBV27 with TRBJ1-6; a weak D match, TRBD1 (5 bases). Trimming pared 6 bases from V and 13 bases from J, leaving 16 bases between. The length of the CDR3 is 13 residues. CDR1 is MNHEY and CDR2 is SMNVEV in the germline V gene (reference sequence). In DNA form, the CDR3 reads TGTGCCAGCAGAGGCAGGGCCCTTGTCCCCCTCCACTTT. Protein product: CASRGRALVPLHF.

The chain links TRBV28 to TRBJ1-6, with no clear D. From germline, CDR1 is MDHEN and CDR2 SYDVKM. The CDR3 length is 13 residues. The germline V and J ends were trimmed by 10 bases and 5 bases, with 12 bases remaining between them. The CDR3, as DNA: TGTGCCACCTCACGGGTAGATAATTCACCCCTCCACTTT. Translation gives CATSRVDNSPLHF.

V and J are TRBV29-1 and TRBJ2-1; no firm D call. Deletions cut 4 bases from V and 8 bases from J, with 15 bases between. The length of the CDR3 is 13 residues. Germline V gene sequence: CDR1 SQVTM, CDR2 ANQGSEA. The CDR3 coding sequence is TGCAGCGTTGTAGCTCCCCACGGGTATGAGCAGTTCTTC. Translated, it gives CSVVAPHGYEQFF.

J is TRBJ2-7 and V is TRBV11-2; D possibly corresponds to TRBD2 (6 bases). Germline lookup yields CDR1 SGHAT and CDR2 FQNNGV. This CDR3 region has 15 residues. V was pared by 0 bases and J by 2 bases, with 11 bases between. The CDR3 nucleotides read TGTGCCAGCAGCTTAGAAGGATCTAGCGCCTACGAGCAGTACTTC. Protein: CASSLEGSSAYEQYF.

CDR3 in amino acids: CASSRTSGNDEQYF. CDR3 nucleotide sequence: TGCGCCAGCAGCCGGACTAGCGGGAATGACGAGCAGTACTTC. This chain links TRBV5-1 with TRBJ2-7, with 12 positions matching TRBD2. The J segment lost 5 bases and the V segment lost 4 bases, leaving 4 bases of the junction unmatched. Germline CDR1 is SGHRS and CDR2 is YFSETQ. The CDR3 extends over 14 amino acids.

V usage is TRBV7-9 and J usage is TRBJ2-6; 7 bases map to TRBD1. The CDR3 length is 14 residues. CDR1 and CDR2 from the germline V gene are SEHNR and FQNEAQ (reference sequence). The V gene end was trimmed by 8 bases and the J gene end by 4 bases; junction bases not matched to a gene: 5. Here the CDR3 reads CASLQGKGANVLTF. The CDR3 DNA is TGTGCCAGCTTACAGGGGAAGGGGGCCAACGTCCTGACTTTC. Complete variable domain (other parts from reference TRBV7-9 and TRBJ2-6): DTGVSQNPRHKITKRGQNVTFRCDPISEHNRLYWYRQTLGQGPEFLTYFQNEAQLEKSRLLSDRFSAERPKGSFSTLEIQRTEQGDSAMYLCASLQGKGANVLTFGAGSRLTVL.

This sequence joins TRBV27 and TRBJ2-1; TRBD2 matches at 10 bases. The CDR3 runs 16 residues. Germline V CDR1 and CDR2: MNHEY, SMNVEV (reference sequence). J lost 7 bases, V lost 2 bases, and 8 bases had no gene match. In DNA form, the CDR3 reads TGTGCCAGCAGTTTAAGGTCTAGCGGGAGTGTTAATGAGCAGTTCTTC. This sequence encodes CASSLRSSGSVNEQFF.

The J gene is TRBJ1-1, the V gene TRBV18, with D possibly TRBD1 on 5 matching bases. This CDR3 comprises 14 residues. Germline V gives CDR1 KGHSH, CDR2 LQKENI. Trimming shortened V by 2 bases and J by 7 bases, and 14 bases separated the two germline ends. The CDR3 nucleotides are TGTGCCAGCTCACCAAGGGGAACATTGAGTGAAGCTTTCTTT. Translated, it gives CASSPRGTLSEAFF.

V is TRBV9 and J is TRBJ2-3, with D possibly being TRBD1 (6 bases). The germline V and J ends were trimmed by 0 bases and 2 bases, with 10 bases remaining between them. CDR1 and CDR2 (germline): SGDLS, YYNGEE. The CDR3 runs 15 residues. In nucleotides, the CDR3 is TGTGCCAGCAGCGTAGGCTCAGGGGTCACAGATACGCAGTATTTT. This sequence encodes CASSVGSGVTDTQYF.

In DNA, the CDR3 is TGTGCCAGCTCACCGGATGCCGACAGAAGCAATGAGCAGTTCTTC. Its translation: CASSPDADRSNEQFF. V is TRBV18 and J is TRBJ2-1, with a weak D call TRBD1 (5 bases). The CDR3 sequence is 15 residues long. Germline V gene data show CDR1 as KGHSH and CDR2 as LQKENI. The V and J ends lost 3 bases and 6 bases respectively, with 15 bases between them.